A single sample gave rise to the 18 T cell receptor beta chains below, sequenced in a study of cytomegalovirus exposure and HLA in healthy donors. The PCR contained 60 Vbeta and 13 Jbeta primers. Profiling relied on immunoSEQ multiplex PCR, and the TCRdb table lists in-frame clones only, not all of them. The profile covers around 91,000 clones, with 50% to 80% appearing a single time and 3.2% taken by the ten largest. The source material was PBMCs. All receptors derive from a man between 60 and 70 years old in good health and CMV-seronegative.

This clone was seen a few times. The chain recombines TRBV6-5 with TRBJ1-3; 8 bases agree with TRBD1. Germline-derived CDR1 and CDR2 are MNHEY and SVGAGI. The CDR3 has 14 residues. V dropped 5 bases and J dropped 4; count of bases not matched to a gene: 4. CDR3 loop: CASSETGEGNTIYF. The DNA for the CDR3 is TGTGCCAGCAGTGAGACAGGGGAAGGAAACACCATATATTTT.

The chain has TRBV11-1 and TRBJ2-7; TRBD2 agrees at 15 bases. Germline CDR1 is SGHAT and CDR2 is FQDESV (reference sequence). J was trimmed by 4 bases and V by 4 bases; bases with no gene match: 2. The CDR3 spans 15 residues. CDR3 nucleotides: TGTGCCAGCAGCTCCGGGACTAGCGGGGGGTACGAGCAGTACTTC. Translating it yields CASSSGTSGGYEQYF. The variable domain in full, with the rest retrieved from reference TRBV11-1 and TRBJ2-7, is EAEVAQSPRYKITEKSQAVAFWCDPISGHATLYWYRQILGQGPELLVQFQDESVVDDSQLPKDRFSAERLKGVDSTLKIQPAELGDSAMYLCASSSGTSGGYEQYFGPGTRLTVT.

This clone was picked up a small number of times. The chain recombines TRBV11-2 with TRBJ2-3; 9 bases are shared with TRBD2. The germline CDR1 and CDR2 sequences are SGHAT and FQNNGV. This CDR3 has 17 amino acids. V was pared by 1 base and J by 0 bases, with 5 bases of the junction left unmatched. The CDR3 is CASSLAASGVSTDTQYF. The CDR3 DNA sequence: TGTGCCAGCAGCTTAGCGGCTAGCGGGGTTAGCACAGATACGCAGTATTTT. Combining the CDR3 with reference TRBV11-2 and TRBJ2-3 gives the whole variable domain EAGVAQSPRYKIIEKRQSVAFWCNPISGHATLYWYQQILGQGPKLLIQFQNNGVVDDSQLPKDRFSAERLKGVDSTLKIQPAKLEDSAVYLCASSLAASGVSTDTQYFGPGTRLTVL.

The gene calls are TRBV11-2 and TRBJ1-1; maybe TRBD1 (6 bases). V was clipped by 1 base and J by 4 bases, with 13 bases between them. The CDR3 is 15 residues long. CDR1 SGHAT and CDR2 FQNNGV come from the germline V gene. The CDR3 bases are TGTGCCAGCAGCTTAGCGGGGGGGCGAACCACTGAAGCTTTCTTT. Translated: CASSLAGGRTTEAFF.

The V call is TRBV6-1, the J call TRBJ2-2, with D perhaps matching TRBD2 (7 bases). Trimming removed 2 bases at V and 0 bases at J, with 10 bases between. The germline gives CDR1 MNHNS, CDR2 SASEGT. The CDR3 has 16 residues. The CDR3 region has the DNA TGTGCCAGCAGTGAAAGGGGGGGGACGAACACCGGGGAGCTGTTTTTT. Translating it yields CASSERGGTNTGELFF.

The V and J genes are TRBV10-3 and TRBJ1-5, with TRBD1 identical over 9 bases. Germline V CDR1 and CDR2: ENHRY, SYGVKD. This CDR3 has 14 amino acids. Germline trimming cut 3 bases from V and 6 bases from J; bases unmatched to any gene: 3. CDR3: CAISDGQGLQPQHF. CDR3 sequence (DNA): TGTGCCATCAGTGACGGACAGGGGCTTCAGCCCCAGCATTTT.

The chain combines TRBV11-2 with TRBJ1-1; D is perhaps TRBD1 (6 bases). The CDR3 is made up of 13 amino acids. CDR1 SGHAT and CDR2 FQNNGV come from the germline V gene. The germline V and J ends were trimmed by 4 bases and 5 bases, with 11 bases remaining between them. CDR3 sequence (DNA): TGTGCCAGCAGCTCACAGGGAGGGACTGAAGCTTTCTTT. Amino acid sequence: CASSSQGGTEAFF.

CDR3 region: CASSLRGGNQPQHF. CDR3 nucleotide sequence: TGTGCCAGCAGTTTACGGGGTGGGAATCAGCCCCAGCATTTT. The rearrangement joins TRBV28 to TRBJ1-5, with unresolved D. The CDR3 spans 14 residues. V lost 2 bases to trimming and J lost 4 bases, with 9 bases between them. Looked up from germline, CDR1 is MDHEN and CDR2 is SYDVKM. The full variable domain, rest sourced from reference TRBV28 and TRBJ1-5, is DVKVTQSSRYLVKRTGEKVFLECVQDMDHENMFWYRQDPGLGLRLIYFSYDVKMKEKGDIPEGYSVSREKKERFSLILESASTNQTSMYLCASSLRGGNQPQHFGDGTRLSIL.

The chain joins TRBV7-2 to TRBJ2-7; D call uncertain. CDR1 is SGHTA, CDR2 FQGNSA, per germline. V gave up 5 bases and J gave up 3 bases, with 8 bases separating them. CDR3 length: 12 residues. This chain's CDR3 is CASSVHDYEQYF. The DNA for the CDR3 is TGTGCCAGCAGCGTACACGACTACGAGCAGTACTTC.

This clone has more than one count but fewer than ten. A junction end diverges from the germline sequence, so it may reflect a read error. The chain is built from TRBV4-1 and TRBJ2-1; D not resolved. Germline CDR1 is MGHRA and CDR2 is YSYEKL. The CDR3 is 13 amino acids. DNA for the CDR3: TGCGCCAGCAGCCAAGATTCAGGCCCCCCTTGGCTCTTC. It codes for CASSQDSGPPWLF.

The chain joins TRBV9 to TRBJ1-3; the D is unclear. V gave up 2 bases and J gave up 0 bases, with 6 bases separating them. The CDR3 consists of 14 residues. The germline V gene has CDR1 SGDLS and CDR2 YYNGEE. CDR3 amino acids: CASSVRDSGNTIYF. The DNA of the CDR3 is TGTGCCAGCAGCGTCCGGGACTCTGGAAACACCATATATTTT.

This chain links TRBV5-1 with TRBJ2-7; D possibly corresponds to TRBD1 (6 bases). CDR1 is SGHRS, CDR2 YFSETQ, per germline. This CDR3 comprises 13 residues. V was cut by 4 bases and J by 6 bases, with 14 bases left in between. The CDR3: CASSLQGLFEQYF. The CDR3 DNA is TGCGCCAGCAGCCTACAGGGTCTCTTCGAGCAGTACTTC.

The table lists this clone with a few counts. This chain links TRBV15 with TRBJ1-6; TRBD1 matches 10 bases. V was clipped by 3 bases and J by 8 bases; unmatched bases: 4. Germline V lookup: CDR1 LNHNV, CDR2 YYDKDF (reference sequence). The length of the CDR3 is 15 residues. Written as DNA, the CDR3 is TGTGCCACCAGCAGTGATGGACAGGGGGATTCACCCCTCCACTTT. Its protein is CATSSDGQGDSPLHF.

The chain couples TRBV14 to TRBJ2-5; a possible D gene is TRBD1 (6 bases). The CDR3 spans 14 residues. Germline V gives CDR1 SGHDN, CDR2 FVKESK. Trimming took off 2 bases at V and 4 bases at J, with 11 bases between the two ends. The CDR3 is CASSQFGGGETQYF. CDR3 coding DNA: TGTGCCAGCAGCCAATTTGGGGGCGGAGAGACCCAGTACTTC.

This chain uses TRBV5-1 with TRBJ1-2; TRBD1 is a possible D gene (5 bases). The length of the CDR3 is 15 residues. CDR1 is SGHRS, CDR2 YFSETQ, per germline. Between the trimmed V and J ends, which lost 4 bases and 3 bases, there was a span of 16 bases. The CDR3 bases are TGCGCCAGCAGCCTAGGGACTGTCGGGGACTATGGCTACACCTTC. Protein: CASSLGTVGDYGYTF.

This chain joins TRBV5-1 and TRBJ1-1; D possibly corresponds to TRBD1 (6 bases). CDR3 length: 16 residues. Germline lookup yields CDR1 SGHRS and CDR2 YFSETQ. Trimming shortened V by 1 base and J by 0 bases, and 13 bases separated the two germline ends. The CDR3 nucleotides read TGCGCCAGCAGCTTGTCCACGACAGGTCTGAACACTGAAGCTTTCTTT. Translated, it gives CASSLSTTGLNTEAFF.

The V and J genes are TRBV14 and TRBJ2-7; 9 bases align to TRBD1. With V trimmed by 1 base and J by 5 bases, 9 bases remained unmatched. CDR1 is SGHDN and CDR2 is FVKESK in the germline V gene. This CDR3 has 16 amino acids. The CDR3 reads CASSQGVGTGSHEQYF. The CDR3 DNA is TGTGCCAGCAGCCAAGGCGTGGGGACAGGGTCTCACGAGCAGTACTTC.

The CDR3 region has the DNA TGTGCCAGCAGGCCCGGGACTAGCGGGGGGGGCAATGAGCAGTTCTTC. Protein: CASRPGTSGGGNEQFF. This chain joins TRBV11-3 and TRBJ2-1, with 16 nucleotides matching TRBD2. V shed 6 bases and J 6 bases; nucleotides not matched to a gene: 5. Germline V gives CDR1 SGHNT, CDR2 YENEEA. The CDR3 runs to 16 residues.